A single sample is the source of the 14 T cell receptor beta chains below, sequenced in a study of regulatory T cells in long-lasting Graves disease. Noted time point: newly diagnosed GD, antithyroid drugs for less than 3 months. There was RNA extracted from PBMCs, and the TCR library was made from it. The authors built TCR beta libraries using iRepertoire HTBI primers and Arm-PCR of CDR3 regions. Using its own MiXCR run on the multiplex PCR reads, TCRdb lists one record per CDR3 protein. The sample includes about 430,000 distinct CDR3 sequences, 15% of them seen just once. This sample was also put to use in a study of T cells in Graves' hyperthyroidism and ophthalmopathy.

The input for sequencing was peripheral blood mononuclear cells (PBMCs), taken at new diagnosis, from a patient treated with antithyroid drugs. Receptor source: a woman aged 35 to 49 with Graves disease.

This clonotype has at least ten counts. The chain links TRBV20-1 to TRBJ2-1, with 7 bases fitting TRBD1. The J call may be incorrect, as the DNA end agrees better with TRBJ2-5. There are 15 residues in the CDR3. Germline-derived CDR1 and CDR2 are DFQATT and SNEGSKA (reference sequence). The CDR3: CSANFAGTAQETQYF. CDR3 bases: TGCAGTGCTAACTTCGCAGGGACAGCACAAGAGACCCAGTACTTC.

The chain employs TRBV6-1 and TRBJ1-1; no firm D call. Trimming took 7 bases from V and 1 from J, leaving 10 bases between them. This CDR3 is 13 amino acids long. CDR1 MNHNS and CDR2 SASEGT come from the germline V gene. This CDR3 reads CASTRDGNTEAFF. In nucleotides, the CDR3 is TGTGCCAGCACCCGCGACGGGAACACTGAAGCTTTCTTT.

The CDR3 here is CASSYRAQNPDTQYF. The CDR3 region has the DNA TGTGCCAGCAGTTACAGGGCCCAAAATCCCGATACGCAGTATTTT. The chain joins TRBV6-9 to TRBJ2-3; D might be TRBD1 (5 bases). This CDR3 is 15 amino acids long. From germline, CDR1 is MNHGY and CDR2 SVAAGI. Trimming removed 3 bases from V and 6 bases from J, with 16 bases in between.

This clonotype was detected a few times. The chain joins TRBV5-4 to TRBJ2-7, with TRBD1 identical over 10 bases. The trim removed 4 bases at V and 4 bases at J, leaving 8 bases unmatched. The CDR3 loop spans 15 amino acids. Germline CDR1 reads SGHNT; CDR2 reads YYREEE (reference sequence). The CDR3 loop reads CASSGSRTGGYEQYF. The CDR3 region has the DNA TGTGCCAGCAGCGGGAGCAGGACAGGGGGTTACGAGCAGTACTTC.

This chain uses TRBV6-1 with TRBJ1-5; D gene uncertain. Germline lookup yields CDR1 MNHNS and CDR2 SASEGT. Trimming shortened V by 6 bases and J by 1 base, and 13 bases separated the two germline ends. This CDR3 comprises 15 residues. CDR3 bases: TGTGCCAGCAGGGCAACGGTCGGAAGCAATCAGCCCCAGCATTTT. Encoded protein: CASRATVGSNQPQHF.

The table lists this clonotype with many counts. This rearrangement joins TRBV28 to TRBJ2-1; possible D gene TRBD2, 6 bases. V shed 3 bases and J shed 4 bases, with 22 bases lying between them. Germline assignment: CDR1 MDHEN and CDR2 SYDVKM. The CDR3 contains 18 residues. Written as DNA, the CDR3 is TGTGCCAGCAGTTTCGGCGGGATCGTTTCCCCCGGATACAATGAGCAGTTCTTC. Protein: CASSFGGIVSPGYNEQFF.

This clonotype has ten or more counts. The rearrangement joins TRBV7-9 to TRBJ1-4; 9 nucleotides match TRBD1. CDR1 and CDR2 (germline): SEHNR, FQNEAQ (reference sequence). Losses at the gene ends were 3 bases for V and 7 bases for J; bases not matched to a gene: 3. This CDR3 spans 14 amino acids. The CDR3 region is CASSLGQGGEKLFF. CDR3 sequence (DNA): TGTGCCAGCAGCTTGGGACAGGGAGGTGAAAAACTGTTTTTT.

This clonotype was detected only a few times. V gene TRBV24-1 combines with J gene TRBJ2-2; D may be TRBD1 (7 bases). CDR3 size: 14 residues. From germline, CDR1 is KGHDR and CDR2 SFDVKD. Trimming cost V 4 bases and J 5 bases, with 10 bases left between them. CDR3 in DNA: TGTGCCACCAGTGAGTCAGGGGGGACCGGGGAGCTGTTTTTT. It specifies CATSESGGTGELFF.

This chain connects TRBV10-1 to TRBJ2-1; 9 bases line up with TRBD2. The germline gives CDR1 WNHNN, CDR2 SYGVQD (reference sequence). The CDR3 length is 16 residues. V was pared by 2 bases and J by 4 bases, with 6 bases of the junction left unmatched. The CDR3 protein is CASSETIAGAYNEQFF. CDR3 bases: TGCGCCAGCAGTGAGACAATAGCGGGAGCTTACAATGAGCAGTTCTTC.

The sample holds many counts of this clonotype. This rearrangement joins TRBV12-3 or TRBV12-4 to TRBJ2-7; D is unresolved. Between the trimmed V and J ends, which lost 6 bases and 1 base, there was a span of 10 bases. CDR3 size: 13 residues. CDR3 sequence (DNA): TGTGCCAGCAGGGACGGACCGTCCTACGAGCAGTACTTC. Amino acid sequence: CASRDGPSYEQYF.

This clonotype was counted many times. The gene calls are TRBV5-1 and TRBJ2-7, with D possibly called TRBD1 or TRBD2 (5 bases each). The CDR3 loop spans 14 amino acids. Germline V CDR1 and CDR2: SGHRS, YFSETQ. Trimming pared 7 bases from V and 2 bases from J, leaving 16 bases between. This CDR3 is CASHERDGTYEQYF. The CDR3 DNA reads as TGCGCCAGCCACGAACGGGACGGGACCTACGAGCAGTACTTC.

This clonotype turned up a few times. V is TRBV4-3 and J is TRBJ2-3; the match to TRBD2 covers 11 bases. The CDR3 runs 19 residues. Germline V CDR1 and CDR2: LGHNA, YSLEER. V trimming: 0 bases; J trimming: 4 bases; junction bases outside the gene matches: 12. The CDR3 protein is CASSQDSLAGGLGADTQYF. For the CDR3, the DNA is TGCGCCAGCAGCCAAGATTCGCTAGCGGGAGGTTTGGGAGCAGATACGCAGTATTTT.

This clonotype showed up just a few times. The V and J genes are TRBV6-2 or TRBV6-3 and TRBJ2-3; D is unresolved. There are 15 residues in the CDR3. The V end was cut by 0 bases, the J end by 2 bases, with 9 bases between. Germline CDR1 MNHEY, CDR2 SVGEGT. The chain's CDR3 is CASSYSISFTDTQYF. CDR3 coding DNA: TGTGCCAGCAGTTACTCCATTTCATTCACAGATACGCAGTATTTT.

This clonotype was detected ten times or more. The V call is TRBV28, the J call TRBJ2-2; possible D gene TRBD2, 6 bases. V was cut by 6 bases and J by 3 bases, with 20 bases left in between. The CDR3 loop spans 17 amino acids. Looked up from germline, CDR1 is MDHEN and CDR2 is SYDVKM. The CDR3 spells CASSRTPGRRDTGELFF. The CDR3 DNA reads as TGTGCCAGCAGCCGCACACCAGGGAGGCGGGACACCGGGGAGCTGTTTTTT. Filled out from reference TRBV28 and TRBJ2-2, the complete variable domain reads DVKVTQSSRYLVKRTGEKVFLECVQDMDHENMFWYRQDPGLGLRLIYFSYDVKMKEKGDIPEGYSVSREKKERFSLILESASTNQTSMYLCASSRTPGRRDTGELFFGEGSRLTVL.